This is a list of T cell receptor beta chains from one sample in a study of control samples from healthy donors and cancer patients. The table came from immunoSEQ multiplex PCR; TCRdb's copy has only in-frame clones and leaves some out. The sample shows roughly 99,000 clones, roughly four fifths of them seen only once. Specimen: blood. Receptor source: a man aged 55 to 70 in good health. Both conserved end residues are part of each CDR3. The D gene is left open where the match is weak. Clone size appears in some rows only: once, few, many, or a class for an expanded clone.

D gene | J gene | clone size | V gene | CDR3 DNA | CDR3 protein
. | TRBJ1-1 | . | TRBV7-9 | TGTGCCAGCAGCTTGGCAGCTTTGAACACTGAAGCTTTCTTT | CASSLAALNTEAFF
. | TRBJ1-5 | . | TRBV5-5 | TGTGCCAGCAGCGGGGCTTCAGGTGATCGCCAGCCCCAGCATTTT | CASSGASGDRQPQHF
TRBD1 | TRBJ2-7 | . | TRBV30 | TGTGCCTGGAGTGGAGGACAGGGATACGAGCAGTACTTC | CAWSGGQGYEQYF
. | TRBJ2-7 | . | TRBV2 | TGTGCCAGCAGTGTTGGGGACCTTTCCTCCGACGAGCAGTACTTC | CASSVGDLSSDEQYF
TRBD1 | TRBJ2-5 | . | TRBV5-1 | TGCGCCAGCAGCTCGACAGGGCGCGAAGAGACCCAGTACTTC | CASSSTGREETQYF
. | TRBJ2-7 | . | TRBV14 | TGTGCCAGCAGCCAAGATTGGTACGAGCAGTACTTC | CASSQDWYEQYF
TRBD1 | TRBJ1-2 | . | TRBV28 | TGTGCCAGCAGTTTGACTTTGGGACAGGGGGCGGGTGGCTACACCTTC | CASSLTLGQGAGGYTF
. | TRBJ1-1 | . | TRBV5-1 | TGCGCCAGCAGCTTGGGGGCCAGGTTGGGGGGAGGCACTGAAGCTTTCTTT | CASSLGARLGGGTEAFF
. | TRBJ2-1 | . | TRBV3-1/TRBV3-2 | TGTGCCAGCAGCCAAGATATAGGGGATGAGCAGTTCTTC | CASSQDIGDEQFF
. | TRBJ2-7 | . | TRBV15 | TGTGCCACCAGCAGGGACGGGGTCTACGAGCAGTACTTC | CATSRDGVYEQYF
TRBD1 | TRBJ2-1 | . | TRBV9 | TGTGCCAGCAGCGTAGCCGGGACAGGGGCCTACAATGAGCAGTTCTTC | CASSVAGTGAYNEQFF
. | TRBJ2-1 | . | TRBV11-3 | TGTGCCAGCAGCTTAGGAGCGGGCTCCTACAATGAGCAGTTCTTC | CASSLGAGSYNEQFF
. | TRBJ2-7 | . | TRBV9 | TGTGCCAGCAGCCGGGGGATGGGCGAGCAGTACTTC | CASSRGMGEQYF
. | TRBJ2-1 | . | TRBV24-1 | TGTGCCACCAGTGCCACCTCAGAGGGCCCCCGGTGGAATGAGCAGTTCTTC | CATSATSEGPRWNEQFF
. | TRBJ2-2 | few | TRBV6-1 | TGTGCCAGCAGTGAACGTTGGAGAGCTACGAACACCGGGGAGCTGTTTTTT | CASSERWRATNTGELFF
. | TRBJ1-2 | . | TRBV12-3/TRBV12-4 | TGTGCCAGCAGTTTAAGGCAGTCCTATGGCTACACCTTC | CASSLRQSYGYTF
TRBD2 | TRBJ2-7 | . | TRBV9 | TGTGCCAGCCGGGGACTAGTCTACGAGCAGTACTTC | CASRGLVYEQYF
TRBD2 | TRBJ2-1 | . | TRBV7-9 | TGTGCCAGCAGCCAAACTAGCGGGGGGTCCTACAATGAGCAGTTCTTC | CASSQTSGGSYNEQFF
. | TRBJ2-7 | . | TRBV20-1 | TGCAGTGCTAGTGAAAATCAGGGGAGACTCTCCTACGAGCAGTACTTC | CSASENQGRLSYEQYF
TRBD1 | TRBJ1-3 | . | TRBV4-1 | TGCGCCAGCAGCCAAGATCACGGCAGGGGGGCTGGAAACACCATATATTTT | CASSQDHGRGAGNTIYF
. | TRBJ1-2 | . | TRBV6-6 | TGTGCCAGCAGTTATACAGGGAGCTATGGCTACACCTTC | CASSYTGSYGYTF
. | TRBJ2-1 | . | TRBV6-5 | TGTGCCAGCATCCACTACAATGAGCAGTTCTTC | CASIHYNEQFF
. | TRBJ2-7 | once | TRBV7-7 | TGTGCTAGCAGCCACGGGGTAGTAAGCGAGCAGTACTTC | CASSHGVVSEQYF
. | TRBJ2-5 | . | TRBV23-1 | TGCGCCAGCAGTCACATCAGGAGCAGGGTCGAAAGGGAGACCCAGTACTTC | CASSHIRSRVERETQYF
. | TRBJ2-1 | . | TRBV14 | TGTGCCAGCAGCCAAGAGGGGGCTTCCTACAATGAGCAGTTCTTC | CASSQEGASYNEQFF
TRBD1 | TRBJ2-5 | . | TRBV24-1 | TGTGCCACCAGTGATCATGGGACAGGGGAAGAGACCCAGTACTTC | CATSDHGTGEETQYF
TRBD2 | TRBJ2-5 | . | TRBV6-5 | TGTGCCAGCACCCCTAGCGGCCTCCAAGAGACCCAGTACTTC | CASTPSGLQETQYF
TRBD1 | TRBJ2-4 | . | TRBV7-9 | TGTGCCAGCAGTCGCAATCCGGGACAGCTAGCCAAAAACATTCAGTACTTC | CASSRNPGQLAKNIQYF
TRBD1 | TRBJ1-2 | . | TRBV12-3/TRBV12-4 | TGTGCCAGCAGCCCGGACAGGGTTCTTGGCTACACCTTC | CASSPDRVLGYTF
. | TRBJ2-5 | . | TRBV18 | TGTGCCAGCTCACCACAGAGGGAGACCCAGTACTTC | CASSPQRETQYF
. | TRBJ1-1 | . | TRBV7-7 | TGTGCCAGCAGCTCCGGGGAGGGCACTGAAGCTTTCTTT | CASSSGEGTEAFF
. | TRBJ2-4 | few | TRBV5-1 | TGCGCCAGCAGCCACCTCCCCCAGGGCCCCCTAGCCAAAAACATTCAGTACTTC | CASSHLPQGPLAKNIQYF
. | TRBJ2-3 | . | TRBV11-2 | TGTGCCAGCAGCCACGGACGCGGGACAGATACGCAGTATTTT | CASSHGRGTDTQYF
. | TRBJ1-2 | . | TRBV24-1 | TGTGCCACCAGTGACCCCCGTGGTATGGGCTATGGCTACACCTTC | CATSDPRGMGYGYTF
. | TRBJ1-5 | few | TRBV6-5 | TGTGCCTCCGAGTACGGTCTGCAGGGCAATCAGCCCCAGCATTTT | CASEYGLQGNQPQHF
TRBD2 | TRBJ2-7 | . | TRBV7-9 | TGTGTAGTAGCGGGGAGCTACTACGAGCAGTACTTC | CVVAGSYYEQYF
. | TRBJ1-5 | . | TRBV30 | TGTGCCTGGAGCGCCAGGGGAGGCGGTTGGGGTCAGCCCCAGCATTTT | CAWSARGGGWGQPQHF
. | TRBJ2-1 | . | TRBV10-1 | TGCGCCAGCAGTGAGACCCTAAGTTGGGAGAGCTCCTACAATGAGCAGTTCTTC | CASSETLSWESSYNEQFF
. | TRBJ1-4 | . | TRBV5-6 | TGTGCCAGCAGCAACCGGGGGGATCGTGAAAAACTGTTTTTT | CASSNRGDREKLFF
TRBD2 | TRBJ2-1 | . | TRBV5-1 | TGCGCCAGCAGCAATGCCGGGACTAGGGTTTTTAGGTCCTACAATGAGCAGTTCTTC | CASSNAGTRVFRSYNEQFF
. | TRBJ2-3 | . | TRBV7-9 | TGTGCCAGCAGCTTAGCGCCGGGGGCGGTAGATACGCAATATTTT | CASSLAPGAVDTQYF
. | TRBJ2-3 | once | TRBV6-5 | TGTGCCAGCTGGGTAGGAGGCACAGATACGCAGTATTTT | CASWVGGTDTQYF
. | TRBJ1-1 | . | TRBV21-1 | TGTGCCAGCAGCACGGAACCTGGGGACAACGACACTGAAGCTTTCTTT | CASSTEPGDNDTEAFF
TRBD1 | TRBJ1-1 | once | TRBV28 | TGTGCCAGCAGGGAGACGACAGGGAGGAACACTGAAGCTTTCTTT | CASRETTGRNTEAFF
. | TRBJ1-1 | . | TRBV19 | TGTGCCAGTAGTCCCCTAGTAGACACTGAAGCTTTCTTT | CASSPLVDTEAFF
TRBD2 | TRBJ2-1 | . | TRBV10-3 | TGTGCCATCAGTGGGACTAGCGGGGACTATGAGCAGTTCTTC | CAISGTSGDYEQFF
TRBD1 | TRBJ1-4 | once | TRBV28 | TGTGCCACCAGAGTTCCCACAGGGGGCTATGAAAAACTGTTTTTT | CATRVPTGGYEKLFF
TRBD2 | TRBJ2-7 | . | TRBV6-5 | TGTGCCAGCACGTACGGGGGGGCCGCCTACGAGCAGTACTTC | CASTYGGAAYEQYF
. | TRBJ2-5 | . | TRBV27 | TGTGCCAGCAGTCGAGCTCTGATTGGGGGCTCCATGGGGACCCAGTACTTC | CASSRALIGGSMGTQYF
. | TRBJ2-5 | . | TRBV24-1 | TGTGCCACCAGTGATTCTATGGCAGGGAAGCAAGAGACCCAGTACTTC | CATSDSMAGKQETQYF